This TCR beta chain was captured by sequencing in a study of T cell clonality in common variable immunodeficiency. TCRdb's copy holds only in-frame clones and misses some; the assay was immunoSEQ multiplex PCR. This sample has approximately 37,000 clones, each found more than once. Findings and limits, study-wide: In common variable immunodeficiency, TCR beta chains reportedly carried fewer deletions and N-nucleotide insertions. CVID subjects showed higher TCRbeta clonality than healthy controls. Patient heterogeneity in the CVID cohort limited correlations between repertoire features and clinical complications.

Most patients and controls had Caucasian heritage. Germline V CDR1 and CDR2: KGHSH, LQKENI. There are 15 residues in the CDR3. The trim removed 6 bases at V and 2 bases at J, leaving 5 bases unmatched. This clone was counted at least ten times. Its target is not known. Read sequence stops 3 residues before the CDR3 end, and the germline J gene provides the missing end. Sequencing was performed on peripheral blood mononuclear cells. The chain links TRBV18 to TRBJ1-5; TRBD1 matches at 9 bases. This receptor was taken from a person aged 18 to 75 in good health. Incomplete CDR3 DNA: TGTGCCAGCTCCCCGGACAGGGGTCGCAATCAGCCC. Translating gives CASSPDRGRNQP. The whole CDR3 protein reads CASSPDRGRNQPQHF.